The 3 T cell receptor beta chains reported below all come from one sample, sequenced in a study of blood T cell repertoires in COVID-19 (dated by TCRdb to the early 2020s). Library preparation employed the immunoSEQ multiplex PCR assay. In its TCRdb copy, this immuneACCESS table keeps in-frame sequences only and misses some clones. Where compared with another copy, unresolved V genes explain less than half of these, and the others have no known cause. Present in this sample are 150,000 or so clones, 65% to 90% of which were seen just once. In total, the top ten clones hold roughly 8.2% of the sample. Sequences were obtained from peripheral blood. The receptors come from a man in his 60s with acute or convalescent COVID-19.

The chain joins TRBV5-8 to TRBJ2-3; 7 positions agree with TRBD1. The CDR3 is made up of 17 amino acids. V was pared by 1 base and J by 0 bases, with 8 bases of the junction left unmatched. Germline V gives CDR1 SGHTS, CDR2 YDEGEE. This CDR3 is CASSLFEGGASTDTQYF. In nucleotides, the CDR3 is TGTGCCAGCAGCTTGTTTGAAGGGGGCGCAAGCACAGATACGCAGTATTTT.

The V call is TRBV6-5, the J call TRBJ2-2; TRBD2 aligns across 10 bases. CDR1 and CDR2 from the germline V gene are MNHEY and SVGAGI. V dropped 2 bases and J dropped 3; count of bases not matched to a gene: 3. The CDR3 contains 16 residues. CDR3 sequence reads: CASSYRGLAHTGELFF. The CDR3 coding sequence is TGTGCCAGCAGTTACAGGGGACTAGCGCACACCGGGGAGCTGTTTTTT.

The CDR3 here is CASSLEQSPGTQYF. DNA of the CDR3: TGTGCCAGCAGCTTAGAACAGTCCCCAGGGACCCAGTACTTC. V and J are TRBV11-2 and TRBJ2-5; D is unresolved. Germline V CDR1 and CDR2: SGHAT, FQNNGV. CDR3 length equals 14 residues. Trimming removed 0 bases from V and 7 bases from J, with 12 bases in between. Variable domain in full (rest from reference TRBV11-2 and TRBJ2-5): EAGVAQSPRYKIIEKRQSVAFWCNPISGHATLYWYQQILGQGPKLLIQFQNNGVVDDSQLPKDRFSAERLKGVDSTLKIQPAKLEDSAVYLCASSLEQSPGTQYFGPGTRLLVL.